This paragraph covers one T cell receptor beta chain sequence. Its target is not known. V lost 5 bases, J lost 5 bases, and 16 bases stayed unmatched. The CDR3 runs to 18 residues. The germline V gene encodes CDR1 SGHTA and CDR2 FQGNSA. This sample was included in a study of Ad26.COV2.S vaccination and SARS-CoV-2 variants. Background on the study: Donor got 5x10^10 or 1x10^11 viral particles of Ad26.COV2.S.

Study outcomes and limitations: There was reportedly substantial breadth in spike-specific CD8+ and CD4+ T cell responses after vaccination.

As to treatment: roughly 18 received Ad26.COV2.S at low or high dose, single or two shots; 5 received placebo; per-sample allocation not given. On day 63 after the first injection, vaccine and placebo recipients gave samples. TCRdb keeps only in-frame clones here, not all; method: immunoSEQ multiplex PCR. The data show around 400,000 clones, 83% seen once. V is TRBV7-2 and J is TRBJ2-2, with TRBD2 matching over 8 bases. The TCR was taken from a person aged 18 to 65 who received the Ad26.COV2.S COVID-19 vaccine or a placebo. The sample consisted of peripheral blood, taken in a trial of Ad26.COV2.S vaccine versus placebo. CDR3 protein: CASSPRLGGGKSTGELFF. DNA of the CDR3: TGTGCCAGCAGCCCACGACTGGGCGGGGGGAAGTCGACCGGGGAGCTGTTTTTT. The whole variable domain, remainder taken from reference TRBV7-2 and TRBJ2-2, is GAGVSQSPSNKVTEKGKDVELRCDPISGHTALYWYRQSLGQGLEFLIYFQGNSAPDKSGLPSDRFSAERTGGSVSTLTIQRTQQEDSAVYLCASSPRLGGGKSTGELFFGEGSRLTVL.